The clone carrying this TCR beta chain was recorded a few times. This sample stems from a study of cytomegalovirus exposure and HLA in healthy donors. V shed 5 bases and J 1 base; nucleotides not matched to a gene: 7. This CDR3 region has 16 residues. Germline V gives CDR1 MDHEN, CDR2 SYDVKM. Primers included in the PCR were 60 Vbeta and 13 Jbeta primers. The repertoire was sequenced with immunoSEQ multiplex PCR; TCRdb's copy has only in-frame clones and lacks some. This sample has roughly 130,000 clones, with 80% found just once. The sequence was collected from a man in his forties in good health and CMV-seronegative. This chain uses TRBV28 with TRBJ2-7; 11 bases map to TRBD2. Source material: PBMCs. The CDR3 DNA is TGTGCCAGCAGTGCGCTCGGGACTAGCGGTTCCTACGAGCAGTACTTC. Amino acid sequence: CASSALGTSGSYEQYF. Complete variable domain (other parts from reference TRBV28 and TRBJ2-7): DVKVTQSSRYLVKRTGEKVFLECVQDMDHENMFWYRQDPGLGLRLIYFSYDVKMKEKGDIPEGYSVSREKKERFSLILESASTNQTSMYLCASSALGTSGSYEQYFGPGTRLTVT.